Given below is one T cell receptor (beta chain) in context. This record belongs to a study of blood T cell repertoires in COVID-19. Here immunoSEQ multiplex PCR was the method, and the copy in TCRdb shows in-frame clones only, minus some. The sample holds 150,000 to 200,000 clones, around 79% seen once. This clonotype originated in a woman in her thirties or forties with COVID-19, enrolled during active disease. The specimen sequenced was peripheral blood.

CDR3 protein: CASFPGVNSPLHF. In DNA, the CDR3 is TGTGCCAGCTTTCCGGGGGTTAATTCACCCCTCCACTTT. The chain employs TRBV2 and TRBJ1-6; the D gene is possibly TRBD1 (5 bases). The ends were cut back, 8 bases at V and 6 bases at J, with 11 bases in the middle. This CDR3 spans 13 amino acids. CDR1 SNHLY and CDR2 FYNNEI come from the germline V gene.